This T cell receptor beta chain was sequenced in a study of T cells in Graves' hyperthyroidism and ophthalmopathy. General observations from the study: Researchers found most expanded thyroid clonotypes above 0.001 in blood as well.

V was trimmed by 4 bases and J by 8 bases, leaving 21 bases between them. The CDR3 runs to 16 residues. RNA transcripts yielded amplified TCR beta CDR3 regions. RT-PCR in the first round (using the HTBI primer set) targeted the TCR CDR3. TCRdb redid the calling of the multiplex PCR reads with MiXCR, one entry per CDR3 protein. Among a few hundred thousand distinct CDR3 sequences listed, less than 25% were seen once. This clonotype was counted at least ten times. Its specificity is unknown. No ophthalmopathy progression within 18 months constituted stable Graves' hyperthyroidism. Hyperthyroidism in the patients, aged 18 to 65, was newly diagnosed and under 2 months in duration.

Sequences were obtained from blood. The TCR originated in a man aged 18 to 35 with Graves' hyperthyroidism. This chain connects TRBV12-3 or TRBV12-4 to TRBJ1-3; a possible D gene is TRBD1 (5 bases). The CDR3 is CASSSHRTPASDTIYF. CDR3 nucleotides: TGTGCCAGCAGTTCCCACAGGACACCCGCCTCTGACACCATATATTTT.